This T cell receptor beta chain emerged from a study of T-cell memory formation after mild COVID-19. TCR alpha and TCR beta cDNA libraries carrying sample barcodes and UMIs came from 5'RACE with constant-segment primers. One entry per CDR3 protein, called by TCRdb with MiXCR from the 5' RACE reads. The sample contains around 390,000 distinct CDR3 sequences, roughly 15% of which appear only once. This clonotype was counted many times. Its specificity is unknown. Overall study results and limits: A subset of responding clones appeared in pre-infection memory, suggesting cross-reactive memory joined.

The specimen sequenced was PBMCs or a T cell subset sorted from them (not recorded which). The sequence derives from a young man who had mild COVID-19 (a few samples of this study predate the infection). Cell type and time point are not known.

The CDR3 here is CASSLRATENTGELFF. As DNA, the CDR3 is TGCGCCAGCAGCTTGAGGGCAACAGAGAACACCGGGGAGCTGTTTTTT. The chain employs TRBV5-1 and TRBJ2-2; D is undetermined. The V end lost 1 base, the J end lost 1 base, and 11 bases lay between the germline ends. The CDR3 has 16 amino acids. CDR1 is SGHRS, CDR2 YFSETQ, per germline.